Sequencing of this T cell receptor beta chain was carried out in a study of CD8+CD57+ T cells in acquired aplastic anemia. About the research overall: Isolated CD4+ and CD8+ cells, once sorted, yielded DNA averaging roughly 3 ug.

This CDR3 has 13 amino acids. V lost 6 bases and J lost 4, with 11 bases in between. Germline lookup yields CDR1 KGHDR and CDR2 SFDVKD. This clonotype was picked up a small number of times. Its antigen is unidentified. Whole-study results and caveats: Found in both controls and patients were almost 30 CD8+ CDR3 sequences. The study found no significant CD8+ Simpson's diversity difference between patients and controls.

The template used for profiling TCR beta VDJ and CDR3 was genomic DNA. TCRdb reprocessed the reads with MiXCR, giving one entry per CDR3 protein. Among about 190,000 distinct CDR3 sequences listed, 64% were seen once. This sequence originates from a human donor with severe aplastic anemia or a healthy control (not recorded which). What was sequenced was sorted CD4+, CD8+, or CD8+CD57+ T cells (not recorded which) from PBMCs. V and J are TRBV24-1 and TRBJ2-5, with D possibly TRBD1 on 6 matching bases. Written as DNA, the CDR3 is TGTGCCACCAGTCCAGGGGCGGTAGAGACCCAGTACTTC. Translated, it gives CATSPGAVETQYF.